The present entry profiles one T cell receptor (beta chain) with its context. This specimen comes from a study of blood T cell repertoires in COVID-19. The CDR3 is 15 amino acids. Trimming cost V 5 bases and J 2 bases, with 15 bases left between them. From germline, CDR1 is LNHDA and CDR2 SQIVND (reference sequence). TCRdb's copy holds only in-frame clones and misses some; the assay was immunoSEQ multiplex PCR. Altogether 180,000 or so clones are present, approximately 80% being singletons, with the ten largest covering 11%. This receptor was taken from a woman aged 40 to 50 with COVID-19, enrolled during active disease. The chain carries TRBV19 and TRBJ1-1; D gene uncertain. Sample: peripheral blood. The CDR3 DNA sequence: TGTGCCAGTAGTGTCTCGGTGGGCCTCAACACTGAAGCTTTCTTT. Protein: CASSVSVGLNTEAFF.